Listed here are 3 T cell receptor beta chains from one sample, sequenced in a study of cytomegalovirus exposure and HLA in healthy donors (dated by TCRdb to the late 2010s). Libraries were built with the immunoSEQ multiplex PCR assay. The multiplex PCR relied on a mix of 60 forward primers for TCR Vbeta segments and 13 reverse primers for TCR Jbeta segments. TCRdb provides this immuneACCESS table in a form limited to in-frame rearrangements. Some clones are lacking; in checked studies, under half of them reflect an unresolved V gene, and why the rest are absent is not known. For this sample there are around 190,000 clones; about 10% appear just once. Of the sample, 1% to 1.5% is held by the ten largest clones. The sample taken for sequencing was PBMCs. All receptors derive from a woman in her twenties or thirties in good health and CMV-seropositive.

A few counts support this clone. The rearrangement uses TRBV7-2 and TRBJ2-2, with D unclear. The CDR3 is made up of 12 amino acids. The V end lost 0 bases, the J end lost 7 bases, and 3 bases lay between the germline ends. Germline-derived CDR1 and CDR2 are SGHTA and FQGNSA. CDR3 protein: CASSLAHGELFF. In DNA, the CDR3 is TGTGCCAGCAGCTTAGCTCACGGGGAGCTGTTTTTT.

This clone was seen once. The V call is TRBV15, the J call TRBJ1-5; TRBD1 matches at 7 bases. V was pared by 0 bases and J by 0 bases, with 5 bases of the junction left unmatched. The CDR3 loop spans 17 amino acids. Germline lookup yields CDR1 LNHNV and CDR2 YYDKDF (reference sequence). The CDR3 region has the DNA TGTGCCACCAGCAGAGATGCCGGGACAGTTAGCAATCAGCCCCAGCATTTT. Protein sequence: CATSRDAGTVSNQPQHF.

This chain joins TRBV7-9 and TRBJ2-7; 11 bases line up with TRBD1. The CDR3 contains 18 residues. CDR1 and CDR2 (germline): SEHNR, FQNEAQ (reference sequence). V lost 0 bases, J lost 3 bases, and 10 bases stayed unmatched. The CDR3 loop reads CASSLATMRDRGNYEQYF. Written as DNA, the CDR3 is TGTGCCAGCAGCTTAGCAACCATGAGGGACAGGGGGAACTACGAGCAGTACTTC.